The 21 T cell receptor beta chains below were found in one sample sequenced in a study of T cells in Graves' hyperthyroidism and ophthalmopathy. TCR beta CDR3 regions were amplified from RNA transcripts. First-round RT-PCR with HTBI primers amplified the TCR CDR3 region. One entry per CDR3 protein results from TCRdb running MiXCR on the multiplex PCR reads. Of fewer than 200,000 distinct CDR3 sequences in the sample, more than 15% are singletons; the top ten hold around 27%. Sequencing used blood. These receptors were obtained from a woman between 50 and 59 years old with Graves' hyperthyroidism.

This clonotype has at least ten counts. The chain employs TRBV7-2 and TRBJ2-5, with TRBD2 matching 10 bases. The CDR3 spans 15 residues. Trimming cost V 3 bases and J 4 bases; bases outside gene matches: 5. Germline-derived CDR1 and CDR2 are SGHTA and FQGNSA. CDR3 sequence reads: CASSFILAGLETQYF. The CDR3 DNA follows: TGTGCCAGCAGCTTTATACTAGCGGGGCTAGAGACCCAGTACTTC.

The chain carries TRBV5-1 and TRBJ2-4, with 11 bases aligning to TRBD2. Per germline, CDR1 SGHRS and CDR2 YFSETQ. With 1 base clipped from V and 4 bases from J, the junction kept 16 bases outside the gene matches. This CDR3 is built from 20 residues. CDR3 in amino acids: CASSLPAASLAGGGKNIQYF. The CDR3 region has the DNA TGCGCCAGCAGCTTGCCAGCCGCCAGCCTAGCGGGAGGAGGGAAAAACATTCAGTACTTC.

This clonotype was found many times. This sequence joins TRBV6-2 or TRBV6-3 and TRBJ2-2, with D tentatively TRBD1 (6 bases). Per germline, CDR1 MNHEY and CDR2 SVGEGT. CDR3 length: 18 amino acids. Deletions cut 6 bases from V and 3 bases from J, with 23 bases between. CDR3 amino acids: CASRYRVISQVYTGELFF. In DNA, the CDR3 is TGTGCCAGCAGATACAGGGTCATCTCTCAGGTTTACACCGGGGAGCTGTTTTTT.

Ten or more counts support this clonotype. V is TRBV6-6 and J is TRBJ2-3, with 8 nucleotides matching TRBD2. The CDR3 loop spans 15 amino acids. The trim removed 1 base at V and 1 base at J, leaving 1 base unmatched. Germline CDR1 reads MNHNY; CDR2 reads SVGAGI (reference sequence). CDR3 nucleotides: TGTGCCAGCAGTTACTGGCGGGGGGGCACAGATACGCAGTATTTT. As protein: CASSYWRGGTDTQYF.

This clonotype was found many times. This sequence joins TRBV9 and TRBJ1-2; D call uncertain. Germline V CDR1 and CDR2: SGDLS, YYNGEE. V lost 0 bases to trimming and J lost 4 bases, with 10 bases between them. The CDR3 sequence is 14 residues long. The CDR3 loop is CASSVAPGAYGYTF. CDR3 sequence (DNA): TGTGCCAGCAGCGTAGCTCCCGGCGCCTATGGCTACACCTTC. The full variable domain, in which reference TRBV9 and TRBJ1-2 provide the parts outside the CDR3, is DSGVTQTPKHLITATGQRVTLRCSPRSGDLSVYWYQQSLDQGLQFLIQYYNGEERAKGNILERFSAQQFPDLHSELNLSSLELGDSALYFCASSVAPGAYGYTFGSGTRLTVV.

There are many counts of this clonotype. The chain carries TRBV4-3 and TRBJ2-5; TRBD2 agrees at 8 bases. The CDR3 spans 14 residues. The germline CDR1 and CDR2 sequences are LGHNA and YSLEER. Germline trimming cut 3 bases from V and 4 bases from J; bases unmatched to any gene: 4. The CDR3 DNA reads TGCGCCAGCAGCCATGCGCTAGCGGGAGAGACCCAGTACTTC. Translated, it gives CASSHALAGETQYF.

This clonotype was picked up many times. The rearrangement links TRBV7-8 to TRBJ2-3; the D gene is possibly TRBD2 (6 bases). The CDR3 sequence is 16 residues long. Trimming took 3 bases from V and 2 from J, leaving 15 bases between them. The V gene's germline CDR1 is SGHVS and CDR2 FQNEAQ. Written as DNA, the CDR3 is TGTGCCAGCAGCTTCCGAGCGGGCCTTCCCACAGATACGCAGTATTTT. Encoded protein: CASSFRAGLPTDTQYF.

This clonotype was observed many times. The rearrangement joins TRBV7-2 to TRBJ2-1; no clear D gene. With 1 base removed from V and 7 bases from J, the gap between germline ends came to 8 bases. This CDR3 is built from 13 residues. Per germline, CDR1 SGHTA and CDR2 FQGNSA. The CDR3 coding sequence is TGTGCCAGCAGCTTAGTGTTCCGGAATGAGCAGTTCTTC. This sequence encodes CASSLVFRNEQFF.

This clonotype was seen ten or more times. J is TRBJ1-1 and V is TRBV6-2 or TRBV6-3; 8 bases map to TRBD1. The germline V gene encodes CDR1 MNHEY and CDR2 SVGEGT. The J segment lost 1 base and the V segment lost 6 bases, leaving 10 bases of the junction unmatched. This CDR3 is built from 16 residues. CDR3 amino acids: CASRPGPGQANTEAFF. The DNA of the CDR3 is TGTGCCAGCAGGCCCGGACCGGGACAGGCGAACACTGAAGCTTTCTTT.

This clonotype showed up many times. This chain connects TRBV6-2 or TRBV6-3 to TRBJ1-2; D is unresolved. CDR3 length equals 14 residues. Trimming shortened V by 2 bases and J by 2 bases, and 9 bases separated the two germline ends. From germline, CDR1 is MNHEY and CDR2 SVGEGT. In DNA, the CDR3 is TGTGCCAGCAGTTACCCCGGGTCCAACTATGGCTACACCTTC. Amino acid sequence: CASSYPGSNYGYTF.

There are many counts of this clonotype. The DNA of the CDR3 is TGTGCCACCAGTGACCCCGCCAGGGATGGCTACACCTTC. This encodes CATSDPARDGYTF. The chain employs TRBV24-1 and TRBJ1-2, with D maybe TRBD1 (5 bases). Trimming stripped 4 bases from V and 6 bases from J, with 11 bases between. Germline V gene data show CDR1 as KGHDR and CDR2 as SFDVKD. This CDR3 is 13 amino acids long.

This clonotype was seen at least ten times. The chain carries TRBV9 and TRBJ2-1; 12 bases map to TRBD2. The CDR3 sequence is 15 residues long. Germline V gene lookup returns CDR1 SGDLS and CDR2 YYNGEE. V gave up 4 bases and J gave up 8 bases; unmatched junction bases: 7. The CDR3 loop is CASSIPSGGEDEQFF. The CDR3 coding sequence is TGTGCCAGCAGCATACCTAGCGGGGGGGAAGATGAGCAGTTCTTC.

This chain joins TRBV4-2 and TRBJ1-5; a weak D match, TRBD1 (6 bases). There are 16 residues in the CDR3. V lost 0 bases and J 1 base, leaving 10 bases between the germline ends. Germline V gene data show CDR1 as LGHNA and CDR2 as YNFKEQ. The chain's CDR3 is CASSQDRGGSNQPQHF. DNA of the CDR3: TGTGCCAGCAGCCAAGACAGGGGAGGGAGCAATCAGCCCCAGCATTTT.

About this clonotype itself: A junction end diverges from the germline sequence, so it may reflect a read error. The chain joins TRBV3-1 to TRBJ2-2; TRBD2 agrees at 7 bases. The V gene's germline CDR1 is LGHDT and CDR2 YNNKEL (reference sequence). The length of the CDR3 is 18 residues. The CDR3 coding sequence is TGTGCCAGCAGCACGGGGGGACTCGGGTCAGGTAGCACCGAGGAGCTGTTTTTT. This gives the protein CASSTGGLGSGSTEELFF.

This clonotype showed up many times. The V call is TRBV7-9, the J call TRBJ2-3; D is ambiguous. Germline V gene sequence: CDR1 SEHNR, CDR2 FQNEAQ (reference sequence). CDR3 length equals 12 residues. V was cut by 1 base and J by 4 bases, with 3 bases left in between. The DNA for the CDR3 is TGTGCCAGCAGCTTAGTAGCAGATACGCAGTATTTT. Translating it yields CASSLVADTQYF. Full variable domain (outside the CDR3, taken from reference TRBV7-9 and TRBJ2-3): DTGVSQNPRHKITKRGQNVTFRCDPISEHNRLYWYRQTLGQGPEFLTYFQNEAQLEKSRLLSDRFSAERPKGSFSTLEIQRTEQGDSAMYLCASSLVADTQYFGPGTRLTVL.

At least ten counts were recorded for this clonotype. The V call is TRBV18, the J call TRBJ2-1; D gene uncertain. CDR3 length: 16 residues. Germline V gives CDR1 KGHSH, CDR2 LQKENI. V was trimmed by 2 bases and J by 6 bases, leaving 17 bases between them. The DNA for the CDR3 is TGTGCCAGCTCACCAAAGAGGAGCTTGCAAGGCAATGAGCAGTTCTTC. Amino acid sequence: CASSPKRSLQGNEQFF.

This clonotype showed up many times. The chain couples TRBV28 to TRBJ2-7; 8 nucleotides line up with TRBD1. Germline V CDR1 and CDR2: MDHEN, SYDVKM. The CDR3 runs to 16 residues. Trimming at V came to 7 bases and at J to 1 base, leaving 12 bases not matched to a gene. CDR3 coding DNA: TGTGCCAGCAATTCCCCCCGGGACAGGACTTCCTACGAGCAGTACTTC. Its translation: CASNSPRDRTSYEQYF.

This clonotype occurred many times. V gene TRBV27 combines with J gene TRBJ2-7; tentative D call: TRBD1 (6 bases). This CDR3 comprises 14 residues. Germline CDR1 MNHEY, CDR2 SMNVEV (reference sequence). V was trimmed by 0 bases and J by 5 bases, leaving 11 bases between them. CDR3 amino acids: CASSLSGTPNEQYF. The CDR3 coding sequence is TGTGCCAGCAGTTTATCCGGGACACCGAACGAGCAGTACTTC.

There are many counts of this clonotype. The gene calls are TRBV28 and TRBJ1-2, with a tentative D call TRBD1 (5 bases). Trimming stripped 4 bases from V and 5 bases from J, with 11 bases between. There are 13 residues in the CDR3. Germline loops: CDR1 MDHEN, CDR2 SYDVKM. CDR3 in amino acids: CASSSRGPYGYTF. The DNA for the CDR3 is TGTGCCAGCAGTTCAAGGGGACCTTATGGCTACACCTTC.

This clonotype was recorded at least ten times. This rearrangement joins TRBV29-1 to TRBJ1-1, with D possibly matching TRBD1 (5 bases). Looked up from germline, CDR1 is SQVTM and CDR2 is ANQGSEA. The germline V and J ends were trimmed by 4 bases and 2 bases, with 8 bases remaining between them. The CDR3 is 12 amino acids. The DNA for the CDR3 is TGCAGCGTTGTTGACAGCAACACTGAAGCTTTCTTT. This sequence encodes CSVVDSNTEAFF.

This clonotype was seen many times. CDR3 sequence: CASSLAAGGNNEQFF. The CDR3 DNA reads as TGTGCCAGCAGCTTAGCGGCGGGGGGGAACAATGAGCAGTTCTTC. The rearrangement uses TRBV11-3 and TRBJ2-1, with 9 bases that match TRBD2. The CDR3 runs 15 residues. V gave up 1 base and J gave up 5 bases; unmatched junction bases: 3. Germline assignment: CDR1 SGHNT and CDR2 YENEEA.